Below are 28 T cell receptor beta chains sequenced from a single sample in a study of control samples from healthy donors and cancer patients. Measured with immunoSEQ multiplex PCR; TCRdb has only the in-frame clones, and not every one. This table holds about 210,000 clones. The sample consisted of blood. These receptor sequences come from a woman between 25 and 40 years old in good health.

The CDR3: CASSPGTGTDTQYF. The CDR3 DNA reads as TGTGCCAGCAGCCCAGGGACAGGGACAGATACGCAGTATTTT. J is TRBJ2-3 and V is TRBV5-5, with 9 positions matching TRBD1. Germline V lookup: CDR1 SGHKS, CDR2 YYEKEE (reference sequence). The CDR3 is 14 amino acids. The trim removed 4 bases at V and 3 bases at J, leaving 3 bases unmatched.

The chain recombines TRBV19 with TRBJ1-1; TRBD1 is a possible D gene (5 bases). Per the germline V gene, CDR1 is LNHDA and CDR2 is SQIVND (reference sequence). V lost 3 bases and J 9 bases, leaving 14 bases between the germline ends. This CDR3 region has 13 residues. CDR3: CASSIGGFQKAFF. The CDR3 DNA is TGTGCCAGTAGTATTGGGGGGTTTCAGAAAGCTTTCTTT.

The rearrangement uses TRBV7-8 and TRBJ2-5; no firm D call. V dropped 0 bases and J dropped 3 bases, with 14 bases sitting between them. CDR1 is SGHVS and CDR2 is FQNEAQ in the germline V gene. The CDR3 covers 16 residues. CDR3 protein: CASSLARMPGEETQYF. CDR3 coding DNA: TGTGCCAGCAGCTTAGCGCGGATGCCGGGCGAAGAGACCCAGTACTTC.

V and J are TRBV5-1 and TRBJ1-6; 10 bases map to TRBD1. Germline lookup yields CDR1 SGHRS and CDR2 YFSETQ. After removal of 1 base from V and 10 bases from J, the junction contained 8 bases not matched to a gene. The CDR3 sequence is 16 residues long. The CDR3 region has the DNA TGCGCCAGCAGCTTGTGGGGACAGGGGATGGAATCACCCCTCCACTTT. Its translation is CASSLWGQGMESPLHF. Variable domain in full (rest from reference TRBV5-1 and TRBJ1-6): KAGVTQTPRYLIKTRGQQVTLSCSPISGHRSVSWYQQTPGQGLQFLFEYFSETQRNKGNFPGRFSGRQFSNSRSEMNVSTLELGDSALYLCASSLWGQGMESPLHFGNGTRLTVT.

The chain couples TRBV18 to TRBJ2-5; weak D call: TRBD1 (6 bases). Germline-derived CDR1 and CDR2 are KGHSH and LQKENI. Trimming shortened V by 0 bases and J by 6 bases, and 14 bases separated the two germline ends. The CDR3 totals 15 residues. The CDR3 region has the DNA TGTGCCAGCTCACCACCGCAAGGGGGTAAACAGACCCAGTACTTC. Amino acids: CASSPPQGGKQTQYF.

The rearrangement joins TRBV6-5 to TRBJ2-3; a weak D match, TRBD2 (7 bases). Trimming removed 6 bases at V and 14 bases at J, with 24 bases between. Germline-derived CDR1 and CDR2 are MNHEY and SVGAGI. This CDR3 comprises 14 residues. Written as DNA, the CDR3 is TGTGCCAGCAGGCCCACCGCGCGGGGGCGTAGAGTGTATTTT. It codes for CASRPTARGRRVYF.

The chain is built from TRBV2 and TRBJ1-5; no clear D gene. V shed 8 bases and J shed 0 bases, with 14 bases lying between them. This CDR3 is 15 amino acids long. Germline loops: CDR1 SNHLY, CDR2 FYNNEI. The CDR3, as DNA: TGTGCCAGCGGAAAAACAGAGAATAGCAATCAGCCCCAGCATTTT. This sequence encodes CASGKTENSNQPQHF. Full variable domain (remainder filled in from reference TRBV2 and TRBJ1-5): EPEVTQTPSHQVTQMGQEVILRCVPISNHLYFYWYRQILGQKVEFLVSFYNNEISEKSEIFDDQFSVERPDGSNFTLKIRSTKLEDSAMYFCASGKTENSNQPQHFGDGTRLSIL.

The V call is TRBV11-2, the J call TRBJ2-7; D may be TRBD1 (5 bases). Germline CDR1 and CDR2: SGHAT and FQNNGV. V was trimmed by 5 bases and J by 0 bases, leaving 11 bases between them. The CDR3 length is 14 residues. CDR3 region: CASSRGADSYEQYF. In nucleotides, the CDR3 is TGTGCCAGCAGCCGTGGGGCGGACTCCTACGAGCAGTACTTC.

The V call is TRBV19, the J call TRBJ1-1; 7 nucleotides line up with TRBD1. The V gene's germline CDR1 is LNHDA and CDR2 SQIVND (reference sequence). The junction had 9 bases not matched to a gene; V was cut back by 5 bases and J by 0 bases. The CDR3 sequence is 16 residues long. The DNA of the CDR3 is TGTGCCAGTAGTGCCGCACCGGGACAGTTGAACACTGAAGCTTTCTTT. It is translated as CASSAAPGQLNTEAFF.

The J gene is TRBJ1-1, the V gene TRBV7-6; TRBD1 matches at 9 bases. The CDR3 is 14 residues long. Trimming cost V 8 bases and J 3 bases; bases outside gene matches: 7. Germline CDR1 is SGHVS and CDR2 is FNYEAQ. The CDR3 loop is CASLQGAGDTEAFF. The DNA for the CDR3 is TGTGCCAGCCTACAGGGGGCCGGGGACACTGAAGCTTTCTTT.

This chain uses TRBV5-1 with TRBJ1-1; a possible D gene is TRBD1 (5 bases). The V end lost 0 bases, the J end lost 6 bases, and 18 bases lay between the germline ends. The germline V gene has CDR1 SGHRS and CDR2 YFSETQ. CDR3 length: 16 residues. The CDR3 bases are TGCGCCAGCAGCTTGGGGCAGGGCTTAGGTGGCGCTGAAGCTTTCTTT. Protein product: CASSLGQGLGGAEAFF.

The CDR3: CASSPTGTDGNTIYF. The DNA of the CDR3 is TGTGCCAGCTCACCTACTGGGACAGATGGAAACACCATATATTTT. This chain joins TRBV18 and TRBJ1-3; TRBD1 agrees at 7 bases. Germline V gives CDR1 KGHSH, CDR2 LQKENI. With V trimmed by 3 bases and J by 3 bases, 5 bases remained unmatched. This CDR3 is built from 15 residues.

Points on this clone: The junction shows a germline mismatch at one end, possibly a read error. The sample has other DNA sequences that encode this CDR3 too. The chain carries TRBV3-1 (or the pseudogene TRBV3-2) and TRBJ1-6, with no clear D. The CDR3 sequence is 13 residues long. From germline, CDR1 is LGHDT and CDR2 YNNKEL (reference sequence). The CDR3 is CASSQDLFSPLHF. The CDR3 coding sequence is TGCGCCAGCAGCCAAGACCTATTCTCACCCCTCCACTTT.

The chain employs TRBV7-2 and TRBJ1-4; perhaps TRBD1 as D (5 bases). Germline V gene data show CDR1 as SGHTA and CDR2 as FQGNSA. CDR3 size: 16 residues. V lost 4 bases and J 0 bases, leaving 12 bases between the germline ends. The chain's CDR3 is CASSSRRGATNEKLFF. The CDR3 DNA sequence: TGTGCCAGCAGCTCGCGTCGGGGCGCAACTAATGAAAAACTGTTTTTT.

The CDR3 loop is CASSEIRDRGLSRRSPLHF. The DNA for the CDR3 is TGTGCCAGCAGTGAAATTCGGGACAGGGGATTGTCTCGGAGGTCACCCCTCCACTTT. The chain is built from TRBV6-1 and TRBJ1-6; 10 nucleotides agree with TRBD1. The CDR3 sequence is 19 residues long. J lost 10 bases, V lost 2 bases, and 17 bases had no gene match. Looked up from germline, CDR1 is MNHNS and CDR2 is SASEGT.

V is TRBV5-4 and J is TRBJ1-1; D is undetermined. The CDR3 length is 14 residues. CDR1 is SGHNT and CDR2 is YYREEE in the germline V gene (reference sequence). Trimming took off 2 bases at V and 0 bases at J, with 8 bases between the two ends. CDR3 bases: TGTGCCAGCAGCTTTACAGCTATGAACACTGAAGCTTTCTTT. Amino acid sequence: CASSFTAMNTEAFF.

The CDR3: CASSFGGQGYGYTF. CDR3 in DNA: TGCGCCAGCAGCTTCGGGGGCCAGGGCTATGGCTACACCTTC. The chain uses TRBV5-1 and TRBJ1-2; D may be TRBD1 (6 bases). Germline V gives CDR1 SGHRS, CDR2 YFSETQ. This CDR3 comprises 14 residues. V lost 2 bases and J 4 bases, leaving 12 bases between the germline ends.

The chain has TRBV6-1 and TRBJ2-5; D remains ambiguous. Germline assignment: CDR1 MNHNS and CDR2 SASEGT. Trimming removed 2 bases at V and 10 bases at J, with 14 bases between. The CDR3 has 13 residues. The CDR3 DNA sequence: TGTGCCAGCAGTGAAAGGACCGCTGTATACCAGTACTTC. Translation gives CASSERTAVYQYF.

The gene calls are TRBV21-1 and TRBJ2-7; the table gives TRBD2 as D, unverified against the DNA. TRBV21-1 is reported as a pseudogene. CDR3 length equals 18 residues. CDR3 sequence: CASSKSVRKCSPSYEQYF. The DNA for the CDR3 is TGTGCCAGCAGCAAGAGCGTCAGAAAGTGTTCCCCCTCCTACGAGCAGTACTTC.

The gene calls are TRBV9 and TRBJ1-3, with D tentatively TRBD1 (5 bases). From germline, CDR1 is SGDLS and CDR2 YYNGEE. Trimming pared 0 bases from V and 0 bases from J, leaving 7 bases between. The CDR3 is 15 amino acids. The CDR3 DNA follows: TGTGCCAGCAGCGTAGGGGGGACCTCTGGAAACACCATATATTTT. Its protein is CASSVGGTSGNTIYF.

CDR3 nucleotide sequence: TGTGCCAGCAGCTTAGTAGGGGAACCCGGGGAGACCCAGTACTTC. Protein: CASSLVGEPGETQYF. This rearrangement joins TRBV7-2 to TRBJ2-5; D possibly corresponds to TRBD1 (5 bases). Per germline, CDR1 SGHTA and CDR2 FQGNSA. The CDR3 consists of 15 residues. The ends were cut back, 1 base at V and 5 bases at J, with 14 bases in the middle.

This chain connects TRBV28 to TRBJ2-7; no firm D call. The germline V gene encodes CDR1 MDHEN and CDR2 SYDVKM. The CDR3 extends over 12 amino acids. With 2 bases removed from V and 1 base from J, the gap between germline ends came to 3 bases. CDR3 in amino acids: CASSLESYEQYF. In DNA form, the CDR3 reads TGTGCCAGCAGTTTAGAGTCCTACGAGCAGTACTTC.

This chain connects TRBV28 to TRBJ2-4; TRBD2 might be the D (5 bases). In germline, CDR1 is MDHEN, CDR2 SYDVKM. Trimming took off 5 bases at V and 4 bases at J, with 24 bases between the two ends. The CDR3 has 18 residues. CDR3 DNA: TGTGCCAGCAGTCGCGGCTGGCGGAGGAAATGGGGAAAAAACATTCAGTACTTC. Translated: CASSRGWRRKWGKNIQYF.

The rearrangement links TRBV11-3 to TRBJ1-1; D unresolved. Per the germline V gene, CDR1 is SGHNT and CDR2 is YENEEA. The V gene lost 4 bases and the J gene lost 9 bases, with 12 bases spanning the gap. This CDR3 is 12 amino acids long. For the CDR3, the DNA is TGTGCCAGCAGCTCAATTGGTGGCAAAGCTTTCTTT. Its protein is CASSSIGGKAFF.

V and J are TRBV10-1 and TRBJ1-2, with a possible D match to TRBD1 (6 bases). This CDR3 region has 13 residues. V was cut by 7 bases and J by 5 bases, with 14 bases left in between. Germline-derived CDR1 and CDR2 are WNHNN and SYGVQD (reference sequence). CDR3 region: CASTAGAGYGYTF. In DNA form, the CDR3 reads TGCGCCAGCACTGCAGGGGCTGGGTATGGCTACACCTTC.

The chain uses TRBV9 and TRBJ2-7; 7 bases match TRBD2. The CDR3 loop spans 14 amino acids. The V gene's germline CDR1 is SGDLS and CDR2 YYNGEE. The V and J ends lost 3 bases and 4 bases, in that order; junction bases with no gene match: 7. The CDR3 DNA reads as TGTGCCAGCAGCGAGGGGTTCGGGGGGTACGAGCAGTACTTC. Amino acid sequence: CASSEGFGGYEQYF.

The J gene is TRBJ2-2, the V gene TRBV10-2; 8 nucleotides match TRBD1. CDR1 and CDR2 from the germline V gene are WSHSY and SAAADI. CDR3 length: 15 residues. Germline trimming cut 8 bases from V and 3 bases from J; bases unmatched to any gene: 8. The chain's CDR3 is CASRGGTGDTGELFF. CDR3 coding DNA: TGCGCCAGCCGAGGGGGGACAGGTGACACCGGGGAGCTGTTTTTT.

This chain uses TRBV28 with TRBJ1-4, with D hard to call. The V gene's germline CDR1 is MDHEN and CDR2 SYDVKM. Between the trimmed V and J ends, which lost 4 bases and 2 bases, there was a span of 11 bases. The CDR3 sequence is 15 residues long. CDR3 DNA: TGTGCCAGCAGTTCCCTCGGGGAGACTAATGAAAAACTGTTTTTT. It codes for CASSSLGETNEKLFF.